This T cell receptor (beta chain) was captured in a study of blood T cell repertoires in COVID-19 (dated by TCRdb to the early 2020s). Context from the whole study: Samples covering the acute and convalescent phases of COVID-19 were provided by collaborators in the United States, Italy and Spain. The prospective study material was composed of cDNA or gDNA derived from T cells, B-cell-depleted T cells, or PBMCs. The dataset comprised deeply sampled blood TCRbeta repertoires from subjects exposed to, actively infected with, or recovered from COVID-19. The repertoires were released in a freely available public database meant as a resource for research on the immune response to SARS-CoV-2. Samples were obtained from the ongoing ImmuneRACE study (first 160 participants) and from approximately 1,200 subjects provided by 6 global collaborators. The sample metadata nearly always contained a de-identified subject ID, COVID-19 status, age in years and sex. Where available, HLA class I and class II types were taken from metadata supplied by the sample provider and were not determined by assay-based typing. The paper's findings and limits, for the study overall: Clinical and demographic metadata were provided uncurated, with the amount varying by source and participant.

Each collaborating institution followed its own protocols to collect whole blood in K2EDTA tubes. For TCRbeta analysis, collaborators shipped samples as frozen whole blood, isolated PBMCs, or DNA extracted from either of those sample types. The V end loses 2 bases and the J end loses 10 bases, and a stretch of 14 bases separates them. Via the germline V gene, CDR1 is SGHTA and CDR2 FQGTGA. From cysteine to phenylalanine, the CDR3 is 13 amino acids long. Just CDR3 DNA is preserved here, 39 bases in frame from base 1. This clone is a singleton in its sample. The antigen it recognizes is unknown. It has no much larger one-base neighbor in the sample; base qualities were not kept. TCRbeta CDR3 regions were amplified from genomic DNA using the immunoSEQ Assay, a bias-controlled multiplex PCR. The paper's data handling went like this. The number of nucleated cells in each sample was estimated from the amplification of reference gene primers within the assay. To quantify the absolute abundance of each unique TCRbeta CDR3 rearrangement, sequence reads were collapsed and filtered. For each sample, productive Simpson clonality was calculated by taking the square root of Simpson's diversity index across productive rearrangements. Not all clones reach the TCRdb copy of this immuneACCESS table, which keeps in-frame sequences only. Checked studies attribute under half of the gap to unresolved V genes and leave the rest unexplained. V and J calls plus clone size are reproduced from that table; the DNA served to infer D and trimming. The sample has 200,000 to 250,000 clones on record, around four fifths of them singletons. 2.6% of the sample is taken by the ten largest.

Sequencing input: peripheral blood. This sequence originates from a woman in her sixties or seventies with active or convalescent COVID-19. Rearrangement joined TRBV7-3 to TRBJ1-1, with the D gene uncertain. In nucleotides, the sequence is TGTGCCAGCAGCTTACCTGGCGGAAGTGGAGCTTTCTTT. It specifies CASSLPGGSGAFF. With the portions outside the CDR3 filled from the reference TRBV7-3 and TRBJ1-1 genes, the complete variable region becomes GAGVSQTPSNKVTEKGKYVELRCDPISGHTALYWYRQSLGQGPEFLIYFQGTGAADDSGLPNDRFFAVRPEGSVSTLKIQRTERGDSAVYLCASSLPGGSGAFFGQGTRLTVV.